The 6 T cell receptor beta chains below were found in one sample sequenced in a study of blood T cell repertoires in COVID-19. The protocol was immunoSEQ multiplex PCR, while the TCRdb copy is restricted to in-frame clones and leaves out a portion. This repertoire shows more than 100,000 clones, 90% found once; its top ten account for 3.5% to 4%. Sequences were obtained from peripheral blood. These receptors all stem from a woman aged 60-75 years with COVID-19, enrolled during active disease.

The rearrangement uses TRBV5-6 and TRBJ2-7, with TRBD1 as a possible D gene (5 bases). V was shortened by 2 bases and J by 2 bases, with 14 bases between the two germline ends. The germline gives CDR1 SGHDT, CDR2 YYEEEE. The CDR3 consists of 15 residues. Here the CDR3 reads CASSFSGIGAYEQYF. For the CDR3, the DNA is TGTGCCAGCAGCTTCTCTGGGATAGGGGCCTACGAGCAGTACTTC.

The table lists this clone with a few counts. J is TRBJ1-1 and V is TRBV19; TRBD1 matches 7 bases. CDR3 length equals 13 residues. After removal of 6 bases from V and 1 base from J, the junction contained 2 bases not matched to a gene. Germline CDR1 and CDR2: LNHDA and SQIVND (reference sequence). The CDR3 DNA reads TGTGCCAGTAGCAGACAGGGGAACACTGAAGCTTTCTTT. Translation gives CASSRQGNTEAFF.

By frequency in the sample, this clone is medium-sized (0.01 to 0.1%). The chain links TRBV6-6 to TRBJ1-3; 7 bases agree with TRBD1. With 2 bases clipped from V and 4 bases from J, the junction kept 2 bases outside the gene matches. CDR1 and CDR2 (germline): MNHNY, SVGAGI (reference sequence). The length of the CDR3 is 14 residues. CDR3 protein: CASSYETGGNTIYF. DNA of the CDR3: TGTGCCAGCAGTTACGAGACAGGGGGAAACACCATATATTTT.

The chain recombines TRBV5-4 with TRBJ2-3; the D is unclear. This CDR3 contains 16 residues. Trimming took off 4 bases at V and 3 bases at J, with 18 bases between the two ends. Germline V gene lookup returns CDR1 SGHNT and CDR2 YYREEE (reference sequence). CDR3 region: CASSQKTHETTDTQYF. The CDR3 nucleotides are TGTGCCAGCAGCCAAAAGACTCACGAGACGACAGATACGCAGTATTTT.

The table lists this clone with a few counts. The chain joins TRBV6-5 to TRBJ1-1; possible D gene TRBD1, 6 bases. This CDR3 has 14 amino acids. The germline V gene encodes CDR1 MNHEY and CDR2 SVGAGI. V lost 7 bases and J lost 0, with 12 bases in between. CDR3 protein: CASTPTGVNTEAFF. The CDR3 DNA is TGTGCCAGCACTCCGACAGGTGTGAACACTGAAGCTTTCTTT.

The chain joins TRBV6-4 to TRBJ1-2, with 7 bases identical to TRBD1. The trim removed 6 bases at V and 8 bases at J, leaving 9 bases unmatched. Germline loops: CDR1 MRHNA, CDR2 SNTAGT. There are 13 residues in the CDR3. The CDR3 sequence is CASSPTGIDGYTF. The CDR3 nucleotides are TGTGCCAGCAGCCCGACAGGGATCGACGGCTACACCTTC.